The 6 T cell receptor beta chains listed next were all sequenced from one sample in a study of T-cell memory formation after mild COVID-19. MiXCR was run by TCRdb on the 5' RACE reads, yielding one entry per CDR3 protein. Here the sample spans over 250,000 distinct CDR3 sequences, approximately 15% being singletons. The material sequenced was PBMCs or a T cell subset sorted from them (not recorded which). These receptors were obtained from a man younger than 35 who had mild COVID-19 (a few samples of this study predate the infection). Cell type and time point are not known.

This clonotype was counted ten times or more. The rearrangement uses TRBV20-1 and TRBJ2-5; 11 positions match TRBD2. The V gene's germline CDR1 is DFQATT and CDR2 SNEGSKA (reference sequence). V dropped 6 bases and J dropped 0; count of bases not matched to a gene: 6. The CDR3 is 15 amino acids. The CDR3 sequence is CSALTSGNYQETQYF. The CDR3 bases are TGCAGTGCCCTGACTAGCGGGAATTACCAAGAGACCCAGTACTTC.

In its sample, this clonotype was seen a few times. The CDR3 DNA reads TGTGCCAGCAGCGTACTAGCGGGGTCATCTAGCACAGATACGCAGTATTTT. As protein: CASSVLAGSSSTDTQYF. This chain links TRBV9 with TRBJ2-3, with TRBD2 matching 9 bases. V gave up 1 base and J gave up 0 bases; unmatched junction bases: 6. From germline, CDR1 is SGDLS and CDR2 YYNGEE. The CDR3 extends over 17 amino acids.

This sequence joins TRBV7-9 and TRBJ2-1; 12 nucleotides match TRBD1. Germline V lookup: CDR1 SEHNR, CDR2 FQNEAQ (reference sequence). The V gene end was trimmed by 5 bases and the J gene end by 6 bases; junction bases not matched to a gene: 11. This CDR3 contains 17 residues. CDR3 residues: CASSPRDRGLVGNEQFF. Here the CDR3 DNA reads TGTGCCAGCAGCCCCCGGGACAGGGGGCTTGTTGGCAATGAGCAGTTCTTC.

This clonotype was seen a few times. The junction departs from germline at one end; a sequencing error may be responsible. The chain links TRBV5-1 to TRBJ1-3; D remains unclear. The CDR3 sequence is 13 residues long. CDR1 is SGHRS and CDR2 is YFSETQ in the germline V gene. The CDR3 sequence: CASSLAPGNTIYF. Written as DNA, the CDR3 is TGTGCCAGCAGCTTGGCCCCGGGAAACACCATATATTTT.

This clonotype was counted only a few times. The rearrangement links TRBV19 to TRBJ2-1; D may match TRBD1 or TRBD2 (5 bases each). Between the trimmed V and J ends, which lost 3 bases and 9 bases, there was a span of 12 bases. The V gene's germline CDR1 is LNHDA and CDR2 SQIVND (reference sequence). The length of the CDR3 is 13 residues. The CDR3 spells CASSIGGRSEQFF. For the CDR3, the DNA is TGTGCCAGTAGTATTGGGGGTCGGAGTGAGCAGTTCTTC.

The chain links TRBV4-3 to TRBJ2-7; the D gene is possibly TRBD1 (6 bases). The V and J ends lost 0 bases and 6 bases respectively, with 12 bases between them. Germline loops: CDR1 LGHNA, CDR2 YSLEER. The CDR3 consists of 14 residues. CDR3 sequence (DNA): TGCGCCAGCAGCCAAGAAGCAGGGGAACGCGAGCAGTACGTC. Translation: CASSQEAGEREQYV.